This T cell receptor (beta chain) was retrieved from a study of breast tumors, draining lymph nodes, adjacent tissues. Study results and limitations: Compared with lymph nodes, tumors were less diverse; compared with nontumor tissue, more.

This clonotype was detected many times. Its antigen remains unidentified. The junction differs from germline at one of its ends, possibly a read error. This CDR3 contains 14 residues. Germline CDR1 and CDR2: SSHAT and FNYEAQ (reference sequence). Samples came from axillary lymph nodes draining the breast cancer. TCRdb re-called the multiplex PCR reads through MiXCR, storing one row per CDR3 protein. Among about 180,000 distinct CDR3 sequences listed, 30% to 35% were seen once. Sequenced: axillary lymph node tissue. The rearrangement links TRBV7-7 to TRBJ2-3; tentative D call: TRBD1 (5 bases). This clonotype was obtained from a female donor with breast cancer. Some clones in this sample may be carry-over from other donors' samples. The CDR3 here is CASSLGEYADTQYF. The CDR3 DNA follows: TGTGCTAGCAGCTTAGGGGAATACGCAGATACGCAGTATTTT.